Here is one T cell receptor beta chain with its context. The antigen is unknown. Per the germline V gene, CDR1 is SGHVS and CDR2 is FQNEAQ. The CDR3 extends over 14 amino acids. The V end lost 5 bases, the J end lost 5 bases, and 12 bases lay between the germline ends. Some clones are missing from TCRdb's copy, which holds only in-frame ones; the method was immunoSEQ multiplex PCR. The sample consists of around 40,000 clones, around 82% of them appearing once. These data are taken from a study of OX40 agonist ivuxolimab in advanced cancers. Whole-study results and caveats: Dosing at 0.1 to 3.0 mg/kg was accompanied by clonal expansion of CD4+ and CD8+ blood T cells by week 6.

The source was CD4+ or CD8+ T cells sorted from blood, collected in a trial of the OX40 agonist ivuxolimab. The sequence came from an adult with an advanced solid tumor such as melanoma, head and neck, liver or kidney cancer. The chain couples TRBV7-8 to TRBJ1-4; D gene unclear. CDR3 nucleotide sequence: TGTGCCAGCAGCCCCGCCGGGTCGAATGAAAAACTGTTTTTT. Translating it yields CASSPAGSNEKLFF.